Following are 14 T cell receptor beta chains from one sample sequenced in a study of cytomegalovirus exposure and HLA in healthy donors. 13 Jbeta primers and 60 Vbeta primers were used for the PCR. Data came from immunoSEQ multiplex PCR; TCRdb stores just in-frame clones and leaves some out. The data show 200,000 to 250,000 clones, with around 73% seen just once and 3% to 4% held by the top ten. The sequenced sample consisted of PBMCs. The receptor source for this set is a male donor in good health and CMV-seronegative.

The chain combines TRBV5-4 with TRBJ1-5; possible D gene TRBD1, 5 bases. CDR1 is SGHNT, CDR2 YYREEE, per germline (reference sequence). The V and J ends lost 3 bases and 6 bases respectively, with 16 bases between them. CDR3 length: 15 amino acids. As DNA, the CDR3 is TGTGCCAGCAGCTGGGGTTCGGGTCAGGGTCAGCCCCAGCATTTT. Translation: CASSWGSGQGQPQHF. Full variable domain (rest looked up from reference TRBV5-4 and TRBJ1-5): ETGVTQSPTHLIKTRGQQVTLRCSSQSGHNTVSWYQQALGQGPQFIFQYYREEENGRGNFPPRFSGLQFPNYSSELNVNALELDDSALYLCASSWGSGQGQPQHFGDGTRLSIL.

The chain is built from TRBV5-1 and TRBJ1-5; a possible D gene is TRBD1 (6 bases). V dropped 0 bases and J dropped 11 bases, with 18 bases sitting between them. Germline CDR1 reads SGHRS; CDR2 reads YFSETQ. CDR3 length: 15 residues. CDR3 residues: CASSLGDLPGAAQHF. For the CDR3, the DNA is TGCGCCAGCAGCTTGGGCGACTTACCAGGGGCGGCCCAGCATTTT.

The V and J genes are TRBV6-1 and TRBJ2-7, with 7 bases matching TRBD2. J gave up 0 bases and V 0 bases, and 8 bases lay outside the gene matches. Per the germline V gene, CDR1 is MNHNS and CDR2 is SASEGT. The CDR3 totals 17 residues. The CDR3 nucleotides read TGTGCCAGCAGTGAAGCGTTGGGCGGGAGAAGCTCCTACGAGCAGTACTTC. This gives the protein CASSEALGGRSSYEQYF.

This chain connects TRBV29-1 to TRBJ2-3; 8 bases match TRBD2. Germline V CDR1 and CDR2: SQVTM, ANQGSEA. V gave up 1 base and J gave up 7 bases; unmatched junction bases: 4. This CDR3 has 13 amino acids. CDR3 nucleotides: TGCAGCGTTGAAGGACTAGCGTCACATACGCAGTATTTT. Amino acids: CSVEGLASHTQYF.

The J gene is TRBJ2-2, the V gene TRBV4-2, with TRBD2 identical over 10 bases. From germline, CDR1 is LGHNA and CDR2 YNFKEQ. This CDR3 comprises 19 residues. V was pared by 0 bases and J by 8 bases, with 15 bases of the junction left unmatched. This CDR3 reads CASSQDPRAGGMDLGELFF. The DNA of the CDR3 is TGTGCCAGCAGCCAAGACCCCCGAGCGGGAGGGATGGATTTAGGGGAGCTGTTTTTT.

The chain recombines TRBV7-8 with TRBJ1-6, with D possibly matching TRBD1 (6 bases). Trimming took 7 bases from V and 10 from J, leaving 17 bases between them. The CDR3 consists of 14 residues. Germline V CDR1 and CDR2: SGHVS, FQNEAQ. CDR3 DNA sequence: TGTGCCAGCACCAACCGGTGGGGACAATCACCCCTCCACTTT. This codes for CASTNRWGQSPLHF.

This chain uses TRBV5-1 with TRBJ2-3; 12 bases agree with TRBD2. The CDR3 has 17 residues. Germline lookup yields CDR1 SGHRS and CDR2 YFSETQ. The junction had 13 bases not matched to a gene; V was cut back by 5 bases and J by 6 bases. CDR3 bases: TGCGCCAGCAGAATAGGAGCTAGCGGGAGGGCCGCGGATACGCAGTATTTT. It specifies CASRIGASGRAADTQYF. The entire variable domain, with the rest obtained from reference TRBV5-1 and TRBJ2-3, is as follows: KAGVTQTPRYLIKTRGQQVTLSCSPISGHRSVSWYQQTPGQGLQFLFEYFSETQRNKGNFPGRFSGRQFSNSRSEMNVSTLELGDSALYLCASRIGASGRAADTQYFGPGTRLTVL.

The V call is TRBV15, the J call TRBJ2-3, with D perhaps matching TRBD2 (6 bases). V gave up 2 bases and J gave up 8 bases, with 20 bases separating them. This CDR3 is built from 16 residues. Germline V CDR1 and CDR2: LNHNV, YYDKDF (reference sequence). The CDR3 nucleotides are TGTGCCACCAGCAGATCGGAGGGAGGTTCCCGGGGTACGCAGTATTTT. Protein: CATSRSEGGSRGTQYF.

J is TRBJ2-5 and V is TRBV19; 7 nucleotides match TRBD2. The tail of the sequence fits TRBJ2-7 better, so the J call may be wrong. This CDR3 comprises 15 residues. Looked up from germline, CDR1 is LNHDA and CDR2 is SQIVND (reference sequence). CDR3 nucleotides: TGTGCCAGTAGTAACGCCGGGAGGCCGCCCTACGAGCAGTACTTC. The encoded protein is CASSNAGRPPYEQYF.

V and J are TRBV14 and TRBJ1-1; D is ambiguous. The CDR3 covers 15 residues. Trimming took 3 bases from V and 4 from J, leaving 15 bases between them. Germline CDR1 SGHDN, CDR2 FVKESK. CDR3 region: CASSHLRTLGTEAFF. As DNA, the CDR3 is TGTGCCAGCAGCCACCTACGGACTTTGGGCACTGAAGCTTTCTTT. Supplemented by reference TRBV14 and TRBJ1-1, the full variable domain reads EAGVTQFPSHSVIEKGQTVTLRCDPISGHDNLYWYRRVMGKEIKFLLHFVKESKQDESGMPNNRFLAERTGGTYSTLKVQPAELEDSGVYFCASSHLRTLGTEAFFGQGTRLTVV.

V usage is TRBV5-4 and J usage is TRBJ2-2; TRBD1 might be the D (5 bases). In germline, CDR1 is SGHNT, CDR2 YYREEE (reference sequence). This CDR3 is built from 14 residues. V was pared by 2 bases and J by 1 base, with 6 bases between. The CDR3 is CASSFGQNTGELFF. As DNA, the CDR3 is TGTGCCAGCAGCTTCGGACAGAACACCGGGGAGCTGTTTTTT.

CDR3: CASKGAGPYEQYF. Here the CDR3 DNA reads TGTGCCAGCAAGGGGGCGGGACCCTACGAGCAGTACTTC. This rearrangement joins TRBV25-1 to TRBJ2-7; perhaps TRBD1 as D (7 bases). Deletions cut 7 bases from V and 2 bases from J, with 12 bases between. The CDR3 has 13 residues. Germline CDR1 is MGHDK and CDR2 is SYGVNS.

The rearrangement links TRBV15 to TRBJ2-1, with a tentative D call TRBD2 (5 bases). Trimming shortened V by 5 bases and J by 9 bases, and 14 bases separated the two germline ends. The germline V gene encodes CDR1 LNHNV and CDR2 YYDKDF (reference sequence). CDR3 length: 13 amino acids. The CDR3 loop reads CATSADLGGEQFF. CDR3 nucleotide sequence: TGTGCCACCAGCGCGGACCTAGGAGGTGAGCAGTTCTTC.

The chain joins TRBV7-2 to TRBJ2-5; TRBD1 might be the D (6 bases). The CDR3 has 17 amino acids. Trimming left V 5 bases short and J 5 bases short, with 24 bases between. CDR1 is SGHTA and CDR2 is FQGNSA in the germline V gene. The CDR3 DNA reads as TGTGCCAGCAGCCCTTCCCTAGTTGGGGGCGCGAGGGAGACCCAGTACTTC. Amino acid sequence: CASSPSLVGGARETQYF.